Listed below are T cell receptor delta chains from one sample, sequenced in a study of human gamma delta and Vdelta1 T cells. TCRdb fed the PCR reads to CATT. The profile shows around 13,000 delta-chain clones, approximately 51% of them singletons. For these receptors, no antigen is known. The specimen sequenced was Vdelta1 gamma-delta T cells from blood grown in culture (DOT cells). Receptors originate from a human donor in good health. Each CDR3 is given with its conserved first and last residue. The D gene is left open where the match is weak. Rows may omit the clone size; those that give it use once, few, many or a size class.

v_gene	j_gene	abundance	d_gene	CDR3aa	CDR3nt
TRDV1	TRDJ1	NA	TRDD3	CALGERGAFLQPPRGIPDKLIF	TGTGCTCTTGGGGAACGGGGGGCTTTCCTACAGCCTCCTAGGGGGATACCCGATAAACTCATCTTT
TRDV1	TRDJ1	medium-sized	NA	CALGGHTDKLIF	TGTGCTCTTGGGGGGCACACCGATAAACTCATCTTT
TRDV1	TRDJ1	medium-sized	NA	CALGSDSSFAYRLTDKLIF	TGTGCTCTTGGGAGCGATTCTTCCTTTGCGTACCGACTCACCGATAAACTCATCTTT
TRDV1	TRDJ1	NA	TRDD3	CALGALLLPTYPGGYEIADKLIF	TGTGCTCTTGGGGCCCTCCTCCTTCCTACTTATCCTGGGGGATACGAAATCGCCGATAAACTCATCTTT
TRDV1	TRDJ1	NA	TRDD3	CALGDTKVGDGRTDKLIF	TGTGCTCTTGGGGATACGAAGGTGGGGGATGGGAGAACCGATAAACTCATCTTT
TRDV1	TRDJ1	NA	NA	CALGRVLAYKLIF	TGTGCTCTTGGGAGAGTCCTGGCCTATAAACTCATCTTT
TRDV1	TRDJ1	few	TRDD3	CALGEDFRGFLRTGGKDTDKLIF	TGTGCTCTTGGGGAAGACTTCCGGGGTTTTCTCCGTACTGGGGGAAAAGACACCGATAAACTCATCTTT
TRDV1	TRDJ1	NA	TRDD2	CALGSFLRGLWFQYTDKLIF	TGTGCTCTTGGGAGCTTCCTACGGGGTTTATGGTTTCAGTACACCGATAAACTCATCTTT
TRDV1	TRDJ1	few	NA	CALGELDGKLIF	TGTGCTCTTGGGGAACTAGACGGTAAACTCATCTTT
TRDV1	TRDJ1	NA	TRDD3	CALGELRGDLGTDKLIF	TGTGCTCTTGGGGAACTTAGGGGGGATCTCGGCACCGATAAACTCATCTTT
TRDV1	TRDJ1	few	NA	CALGEHSYYTGDYTDKLIF	TGTGCTCTTGGGGAACATTCCTACTACACGGGGGATTACACCGATAAACTCATCTTT
TRDV1	TRDJ1	NA	TRDD3	CALGELEVHLTGGKGFDKLIF	TGTGCTCTTGGGGAACTAGAGGTCCACCTTACTGGGGGAAAAGGCTTCGATAAACTCATCTTT
TRDV1	TRDJ1	NA	TRDD3	CALGGLSLLGDSYTDKLIF	TGTGCTCTTGGGGGTCTTTCCCTACTGGGGGATTCGTACACCGATAAACTCATCTTT
TRDV1	TRDJ1	few	NA	CALGEPRAGHRYTDKLIF	TGTGCTCTTGGGGAACCCCGGGCAGGACATAGGTACACCGATAAACTCATCTTT
TRDV1	TRDJ1	few	NA	CALGDAFIWGPTDKLIF	TGTGCTCTTGGGGATGCCTTTATCTGGGGACCCACCGATAAACTCATCTTT
TRDV1	TRDJ1	few	NA	CALGELERIKFPTSVGFHYTDKLIF	TGTGCTCTTGGGGAACTAGAACGTATAAAATTCCCCACTAGTGTGGGGTTCCATTACACCGATAAACTCATCTTT
TRDV1	TRDJ2	once	TRDD2	CALGEPEGGLPTIEALTAQLFF	TGTGCTCTTGGGGAACCGGAGGGAGGCCTTCCTACTATAGAAGCTTTGACAGCACAACTCTTCTTT
TRDV1	TRDJ1	NA	TRDD3	CALGGIGFLINLLGDTPVTDKLIF	TGTGCTCTTGGGGGTATTGGCTTCCTGATCAACCTACTGGGGGATACGCCCGTTACCGATAAACTCATCTTT
TRDV1	TRDJ1	NA	TRDD3	CALGELGLTYDDRLGVYTDKLIF	TGTGCTCTTGGGGAACTAGGATTAACCTACGACGATCGTCTGGGGGTTTACACCGATAAACTCATCTTT
TRDV1	TRDJ1	few	TRDD3	CALGELVRGIRGKLIF	TGTGCTCTTGGGGAACTCGTCCGGGGGATACGAGGTAAACTCATCTTT
TRDV1	TRDJ1	NA	TRDD3	CALGGSSDLTLGDRLGTDKLIF	TGTGCTCTTGGGGGTTCTTCAGACTTAACACTGGGGGATCGGCTAGGCACCGATAAACTCATCTTT
TRDV1	TRDJ1	NA	TRDD3	CALGELKRPSAYWGISTGTDKLIF	TGTGCTCTTGGGGAACTTAAAAGGCCTTCCGCGTACTGGGGGATATCGACCGGGACCGATAAACTCATCTTT
TRDV1	TRDJ1	NA	TRDD3	CALGELRPPVQLGDTNSYTDKLIF	TGTGCTCTTGGGGAACTTAGGCCCCCGGTACAACTGGGGGATACAAACTCGTACACCGATAAACTCATCTTT
TRDV1	TRDJ1	NA	TRDD3	CALGEPGGGAHPGGIQGGTDKLIF	TGTGCTCTTGGGGAACCCGGGGGGGGGGCCCACCCTGGGGGGATACAAGGAGGCACCGATAAACTCATCTTT
TRDV1	TRDJ1	NA	TRDD3	CALGESLPLLTGGIRFTDKLIF	TGTGCTCTTGGGGAAAGCCTTCCCCTACTTACTGGGGGGATACGATTTACCGATAAACTCATCTTT
TRDV1	TRDJ3	few	NA	CALGELGPPPVTWDTRQMFF	TGTGCTCTTGGGGAACTAGGCCCCCCGCCCGTCACCTGGGACACCCGACAGATGTTTTTC
TRDV1	TRDJ1	NA	TRDD3	CALGELSPRRRLGDTNKLIF	TGTGCTCTTGGGGAACTCTCTCCTAGGCGGAGGCTGGGGGATACAAATAAACTCATCTTT
TRDV1	TRDJ1	few	TRDD3	CALGQGKVRRDTSSDKLIF	TGTGCTCTTGGGCAGGGCAAGGTTAGGCGGGATACGAGTTCTGATAAACTCATCTTT
TRDV1	TRDJ1	NA	TRDD3	CALGELPPNYGNTTGGYGQLNTDKLIF	TGTGCTCTTGGGGAACTCCCCCCTAATTACGGGAACACTACTGGGGGATACGGACAACTTAACACCGATAAACTCATCTTT
TRDV1	TRDJ3	once	TRDD3	CALGDSPSLLSGGTGGRSWDTRQMFF	TGTGCTCTTGGGGATTCGCCTTCCCTCCTAAGTGGGGGTACTGGGGGACGCTCCTGGGACACCCGACAGATGTTTTTC
TRDV1	TRDJ1	NA	NA	CALGDAGWGSTYTDKLIF	TGTGCTCTTGGGGATGCCGGGTGGGGATCAACTTACACCGATAAACTCATCTTT
TRDV1	TRDJ2	NA	TRDD3	CALGERRPSNGPWGIRALTAQLFF	TGTGCTCTTGGGGAACGCCGACCCTCTAACGGACCGTGGGGGATACGAGCTTTGACAGCACAACTCTTCTTT
TRDV1	TRDJ1	NA	NA	CALGSPHKPPKLIF	TGTGCTCTTGGGTCCCCCCATAAACCCCCTAAACTCATCTTT